This T cell receptor beta chain was identified during a study of blood T cell repertoires in COVID-19. Turning to the study itself: Donors in the United States, Italy and Spain gave samples during acute or convalescent COVID-19.

Residents of approximately 25 US areas, aged roughly 18 to 95 years, made up the participants. Participants' own reports of clinical history determined their cohort assignment. The method was immunoSEQ multiplex PCR; TCRdb's version includes in-frame clones alone and lacks a portion of them. This repertoire shows some 260,000 clones, over 80% found once; its top ten account for around 2%. The length of the CDR3 is 15 residues. Germline values: CDR1 LGHNA, CDR2 YNFKEQ. Trimming removed 0 bases at V and 5 bases at J, with 13 bases between. The TCR was taken from a young woman who had recovered from COVID-19. The chain recombines TRBV4-2 with TRBJ1-1; perhaps TRBD1 as D (5 bases). Sequencing used PBMCs or T cells enriched from blood (not recorded which). The CDR3 DNA reads as TGTGCCAGCAGCCAAGAGGAAGGAGGGGCGACTGAAGCTTTCTTT. This translates into CASSQEEGGATEAFF.